The T cell receptor (beta chain) described here comes from a study of human T cells and chemical hapten exposure. Study in general: Sensitization applied 2% DPC to roughly 2 cm by roughly 2 cm of upper inner arm skin. Patients' scalps got diphenylcyclopropenone weekly throughout the roughly 25-week study.

The CDR3 has 15 residues. Germline V gives CDR1 SGHRS, CDR2 YFSETQ. Deletions cut 1 base from V and 0 bases from J, with 10 bases between. Noted time point: patch test 1, 2 weeks after DPC sensitization. Treatment reported: therapeutic diphenylcyclopropenone sensitization with weekly scalp DPC. TCRdb re-called the RACE reads through MiXCR, storing one row per CDR3 protein. This table holds tens of thousands of distinct CDR3 sequences, 7.5% to 10% found once. The TCR comes from a woman aged 40-49 years with alopecia areata. Some clones in this sample may be carry-over from other donors' samples. The sample here was whole blood, taken in connection with sensitization to the hapten diphenylcyclopropenone (DPC). This chain links TRBV5-1 with TRBJ1-2; TRBD1 is a possible D gene (6 bases). The CDR3 loop is CASSLSGGTNYGYTF. The CDR3 nucleotides read TGCGCCAGCAGCTTGTCCGGGGGCACTAACTATGGCTACACCTTC.